A selection of T cell receptor beta chains follows, all from one sample in a study of blood T cell repertoires in COVID-19. Assay used: immunoSEQ multiplex PCR; TCRdb lists only in-frame clones, some missing. The repertoire consists of about 140,000 clones, with 70% to 80% occurring once and the leading ten covering under 4.5%. Source material: peripheral blood. The receptors shown here come from a man between 60 and 75 years old with acute or convalescent COVID-19. CDR3s leave out the opening cysteine and the closing phenylalanine or tryptophan.

TRBJ1-5 TRBV7-8 ASRSLGQGDQPQH
TRBJ1-6 TRBV6-5 ASGEDRGSPLH
TRBJ2-7 TRBV18 ASSLSLGTTGVYEQY
TRBJ1-4 TRBV7-3 ASSWTAGEKLF
TRBJ2-7 TRBV25-1 ASSVEQGSYEQY
TRBJ1-5 TRBV28 ASSVGTGMY
TRBJ2-3 TRBV4-1 ASSQLAGASDTQY
TRBJ2-7 TRBV4-2 ASSQGGQGAHEQY
TRBJ2-7 TRBV28 ASSFTRELRVQY
TRBJ2-1 TRBV9 ASSLRAGINEQF
TRBJ2-2 TRBV10-3 AIRTSGATGELF
TRBJ1-6 TRBV4-3 ASSQSGQGHNSPLH
TRBJ2-6 TRBV11-1 ASSRGGSGANVLT
TRBJ1-1 TRBV5-4 ASSSGQDRRQNTEAF
TRBJ1-1 TRBV6-5 ASSSGTGAAAIEAF
TRBJ2-3 TRBV24-1 ATSDAGTSGRDTQY
TRBJ1-5 TRBV7-2 ASSLGGHPQPQH
TRBJ2-1 TRBV9 ASSRSYNEQF
TRBJ2-3 TRBV9 ASSKVGTSGRAGGTDTQY
TRBJ2-3 TRBV19 ASSKPGQGSDTQY
TRBJ2-1 TRBV27 ASSSRITSSYNEQF
TRBJ2-3 TRBV10-3 AIGGLADPRDTQY
TRBJ1-2 TRBV14 ASSQGRGPGYT
TRBJ2-7 TRBV5-4 ASGLGGDHEQY
TRBJ1-6 TRBV10-3 AISNDQGVWSPLH
TRBJ2-2 TRBV14 ASSPRAAGELF
TRBJ2-7 TRBV11-2 ASSLAGGPTRSGQY
TRBJ2-5 TRBV5-1 ASSFQGLAEQETQY
TRBJ1-1 TRBV20-1 SASPYTEAF
TRBJ2-2 TRBV4-2 ASSQSAGVTGELF
TRBJ1-2 TRBV10-3 AISEGPGHLPFPMGYT
TRBJ2-7 TRBV25-1 ASRAGPNHEQY
TRBJ1-5 TRBV2 ASSDRTPNQPQH
TRBJ2-7 TRBV12-3/TRBV12-4 ASIQGSYEQY
TRBJ1-1 TRBV5-4 ASSIAKARGPEAF
TRBJ2-3 TRBV9 ASSVELAGWGDTQY
TRBJ2-7 TRBV11-3 ASSRGGGYEQY
TRBJ2-7 TRBV24-1 ATSALSGKGSYEQY
TRBJ1-3 TRBV15 ATSRDPLRSGNTIY
TRBJ1-1 TRBV5-1 ASSLMRGNTEAF
TRBJ2-2 TRBV19 ASSATGAWTSGKDTGELF
TRBJ2-3 TRBV28 ASRGSGRDSDTQY
TRBJ2-2 TRBV6-1 ASSDTSGRPGELF
TRBJ1-2 TRBV5-1 ASSLVTGWSEGYT
TRBJ2-2 TRBV5-1 ASSLDRPRGGELF
TRBJ2-1 TRBV9 ASSETLPGLAGHMNEQF
TRBJ2-1 TRBV7-3 ASSQGLLRNEQF
TRBJ2-1 TRBV7-8 ASSLVDFRNEQF
TRBJ2-7 TRBV27 ASSSIPPIFSSYEQY
TRBJ1-1 TRBV2 ASSEWAERGTEAF
TRBJ2-2 TRBV5-1 ASSFSTPGLARNNLRTGELF
TRBJ1-2 TRBV18 ASSAGQGKFGYT
TRBJ2-3 TRBV7-9 ANSRASGRISTDTQY
TRBJ1-1 TRBV10-1 ASKGSQGAWNTEAF
TRBJ2-7 TRBV27 ASSLSPRPRYEQY